What follows are 32 T cell receptor beta chains derived from one specimen sequenced in a study of identical twins. TCRdb redid the calling of the 5' RACE reads with MiXCR, one entry per CDR3 protein. Counted here are about 240,000 distinct CDR3 sequences, around 7.6% occurring once; the ten biggest clones make up about 5.8%. The data were also submitted as part of a second study, on yellow fever vaccine responses in identical twins.

Sequenced material: CD8+ T cells sorted from blood. Source of these receptors: a woman between 18 and 29 years old in good health.

The sample holds many counts of this clonotype. The rearrangement uses TRBV5-1 and TRBJ1-1; 12 bases align to TRBD1. The germline V gene encodes CDR1 SGHRS and CDR2 YFSETQ. The V segment lost 3 bases and the J segment 8 bases; nucleotides outside the gene matches: 8. The CDR3 totals 15 residues. CDR3 in DNA: TGCGCCAGCAGCTGGACCGGGACAGGGGGCGAGGAAGCTTTCTTT. This encodes CASSWTGTGGEEAFF.

This clonotype was seen repeatedly, ten times or more. J is TRBJ2-1 and V is TRBV3-1, with 7 nucleotides matching TRBD2. The V and J ends lost 1 base and 8 bases, in that order; junction bases with no gene match: 17. Germline assignment: CDR1 LGHDT and CDR2 YNNKEL (reference sequence). The CDR3 spans 18 residues. CDR3 sequence: CASSQGPWLAALMDEQFF. In DNA form, the CDR3 reads TGTGCCAGCAGCCAAGGGCCTTGGCTAGCGGCCCTTATGGATGAGCAGTTCTTC.

There are many counts of this clonotype. The CDR3 DNA reads as TGTGCCAGCAGTGGACAGAGGTCCTACAATGAGCAGTTCTTC. This translates into CASSGQRSYNEQFF. This chain connects TRBV3-1 to TRBJ2-1; D might be TRBD1 (6 bases). V lost 6 bases to trimming and J lost 1 base, with 10 bases between them. Germline loops: CDR1 LGHDT, CDR2 YNNKEL (reference sequence). The CDR3 loop spans 14 amino acids.

This clonotype was observed a handful of times. The rearrangement uses TRBV27 and TRBJ2-1, with 7 bases matching TRBD1. CDR1 is MNHEY, CDR2 SMNVEV, per germline (reference sequence). Trimming cost V 5 bases and J 5 bases; bases outside gene matches: 9. The CDR3 length is 15 residues. In nucleotides, the CDR3 is TGTGCCAGCAGTCCAGACAGGGAGTGGGACAATGAGCAGTTCTTC. Residues: CASSPDREWDNEQFF.

This clonotype came up a few times. The rearrangement joins TRBV20-1 to TRBJ2-1; D is possibly TRBD1 (6 bases). Trimming stripped 6 bases from V and 4 bases from J, with 16 bases between. The germline gives CDR1 DFQATT, CDR2 SNEGSKA (reference sequence). This CDR3 has 14 amino acids. CDR3 sequence reads: CSATGWGPYNEQFF. The CDR3 coding sequence is TGCAGTGCCACGGGGTGGGGGCCATACAATGAGCAGTTCTTC.

There are many counts of this clonotype. The CDR3 coding sequence is TGTGCCAGCAGCCAAGAAGGAAGCAGGGACGAGCAGTACTTC. This gives the protein CASSQEGSRDEQYF. The chain uses TRBV3-1 and TRBJ2-7; a weak D match, TRBD1 (5 bases). The germline V and J ends were trimmed by 0 bases and 5 bases, with 11 bases remaining between them. CDR1 and CDR2 from the germline V gene are LGHDT and YNNKEL (reference sequence). The CDR3 length is 14 residues.

The genes are TRBV5-1 and TRBJ2-2, with 10 bases lining up with TRBD2. Germline CDR1 and CDR2: SGHRS and YFSETQ. Unmatched junction bases numbered 7, after V lost 7 bases and J lost 7 bases. This CDR3 is built from 14 residues. CDR3 sequence (DNA): TGCGCCAGCGATACAGTAGCGGGAGGCGGGGAGCTGTTTTTT. It specifies CASDTVAGGGELFF.

This chain connects TRBV5-1 to TRBJ2-7; 9 bases line up with TRBD1. With 6 bases clipped from V and 3 bases from J, the junction kept 1 base outside the gene matches. This CDR3 comprises 12 residues. Germline V gene data show CDR1 as SGHRS and CDR2 as YFSETQ. The CDR3 protein is CASKGQGYEQYF. CDR3 DNA sequence: TGCGCCAGCAAGGGACAGGGCTACGAGCAGTACTTC.

This clonotype was detected only a few times. This chain links TRBV7-6 with TRBJ2-7; 9 bases map to TRBD2. From germline, CDR1 is SGHVS and CDR2 FNYEAQ. V trimming: 4 bases; J trimming: 4 bases; junction bases outside the gene matches: 11. The CDR3 has 16 residues. The CDR3 coding sequence is TGTGCCAGCAGCTCCGCGACTAGCGGAAGAGGATACGAGCAGTACTTC. Encoded protein: CASSSATSGRGYEQYF.

This clonotype was recorded a few times. The J gene is TRBJ2-1, the V gene TRBV27; 7 bases align to TRBD1. The CDR3 is 14 amino acids. CDR1 and CDR2 (germline): MNHEY, SMNVEV (reference sequence). With 3 bases clipped from V and 6 bases from J, the junction kept 5 bases outside the gene matches. The DNA of the CDR3 is TGTGCCAGCAGTTTTCGGTGGGACAGCAATGAGCAGTTCTTC. Protein product: CASSFRWDSNEQFF.

This clonotype was seen more than once but under ten times. The chain links TRBV7-3 to TRBJ1-2; D gene unclear. The CDR3 length is 13 residues. The germline V gene has CDR1 SGHTA and CDR2 FQGTGA. Deletions cut 4 bases from V and 4 bases from J, with 10 bases between. This CDR3 is CASSSVPGYGYTF. DNA for the CDR3: TGTGCCAGCAGCTCCGTCCCGGGCTATGGCTACACCTTC.

This clonotype was seen more than once but under ten times. The gene calls are TRBV12-3 or TRBV12-4 and TRBJ1-1, with 9 nucleotides matching TRBD1. The CDR3 runs 13 residues. V shed 6 bases and J 4 bases; nucleotides not matched to a gene: 3. CDR3 protein: CASRQTGGTEAFF. CDR3 sequence (DNA): TGTGCCAGCAGGCAGACAGGGGGCACTGAAGCTTTCTTT.

The chain recombines TRBV6-5 with TRBJ2-5; 7 nucleotides line up with TRBD2. The CDR3 length is 17 residues. Trimming removed 2 bases from V and 3 bases from J; junction bases left unmatched: 12. Per the germline V gene, CDR1 is MNHEY and CDR2 is SVGAGI. CDR3 DNA sequence: TGTGCCAGCAGTTACCCACCCGGGGAGCGGGAAAAAGAGACCCAGTACTTC. It translates to CASSYPPGEREKETQYF.

This clonotype was counted only a few times. The chain couples TRBV29-1 to TRBJ2-2; possibly TRBD2 for D (5 bases). Germline V gene lookup returns CDR1 SQVTM and CDR2 ANQGSEA. The CDR3 runs 15 residues. The V end lost 1 base, the J end lost 5 bases, and 14 bases lay between the germline ends. In nucleotides, the CDR3 is TGCAGCGTTGAAGGGTCTATATCGGGGACCGGGGAGCTGTTTTTT. It is translated as CSVEGSISGTGELFF.

V usage is TRBV10-3 and J usage is TRBJ1-5; D not resolved. The CDR3 covers 15 residues. V shed 0 bases and J shed 0 bases, with 6 bases lying between them. The germline gives CDR1 ENHRY, CDR2 SYGVKD. The CDR3 is CAISESWDSNQPQHF. The DNA of the CDR3 is TGTGCCATCAGTGAGTCCTGGGATAGCAATCAGCCCCAGCATTTT.

This chain connects TRBV10-2 to TRBJ1-5, with D unresolved. The ends were cut back, 0 bases at V and 6 bases at J, with 3 bases in the middle. Germline V CDR1 and CDR2: WSHSY, SAAADI. The CDR3 contains 12 residues. Here the CDR3 reads CASSESVQPQHF. The CDR3 DNA follows: TGCGCCAGCAGTGAGTCGGTTCAGCCCCAGCATTTT.

This clonotype was detected many times. The chain uses TRBV12-3 or TRBV12-4 and TRBJ2-1, with a tentative D call TRBD2 (6 bases). This CDR3 has 16 amino acids. V gave up 5 bases and J gave up 5 bases, with 19 bases separating them. The CDR3 here is CASSPPGVAANNEQFF. The CDR3 bases are TGTGCCAGCAGTCCCCCGGGGGTAGCGGCAAACAATGAGCAGTTCTTC.

This clonotype was picked up many times. The chain couples TRBV5-5 to TRBJ2-7; 9 bases line up with TRBD1. J was trimmed by 6 bases and V by 2 bases; bases with no gene match: 9. This CDR3 is built from 15 residues. The germline V gene has CDR1 SGHKS and CDR2 YYEKEE (reference sequence). The CDR3 DNA is TGTGCCAGCAGCTTACCCGGACAGGGGATCGGCGAGCAGTACGTC. This gives the protein CASSLPGQGIGEQYV.

The V gene is TRBV3-1, the J gene TRBJ2-6; D not certain. CDR1 is LGHDT, CDR2 YNNKEL, per germline (reference sequence). This CDR3 is built from 17 residues. Trimming left V 0 bases short and J 0 bases short, with 9 bases between. CDR3 amino acids: CASSQDLGNSGANVLTF. Here the CDR3 DNA reads TGTGCCAGCAGCCAAGACCTGGGAAACTCTGGGGCCAACGTCCTGACTTTC.

The V gene is TRBV3-1, the J gene TRBJ2-5; D is ambiguous. This CDR3 comprises 15 residues. Germline V gene lookup returns CDR1 LGHDT and CDR2 YNNKEL (reference sequence). Trimming left V 0 bases short and J 2 bases short, with 10 bases between. CDR3 protein: CASSQDSTQQETQYF. CDR3 DNA sequence: TGTGCCAGCAGCCAAGATTCGACACAACAAGAGACCCAGTACTTC.

This clonotype was counted only a few times. The chain has TRBV28 and TRBJ1-5, with unresolved D. Looked up from germline, CDR1 is MDHEN and CDR2 is SYDVKM. The CDR3 is 16 residues long. V was pared by 3 bases and J by 0 bases, with 12 bases between. The CDR3 DNA sequence: TGTGCCAGCAGTTTTTTAACCGATCCTAGCAATCAGCCCCAGCATTTT. Translation: CASSFLTDPSNQPQHF.

The chain recombines TRBV20-1 with TRBJ2-1; 9 positions agree with TRBD2. CDR1 and CDR2 from the germline V gene are DFQATT and SNEGSKA (reference sequence). The CDR3 loop spans 15 amino acids. J lost 7 bases, V lost 2 bases, and 9 bases had no gene match. CDR3 residues: CSARSGGRAGNEQFF. In DNA, the CDR3 is TGCAGTGCTAGATCTGGCGGGAGGGCCGGGAATGAGCAGTTCTTC.

CDR3 sequence: CASNPSSNRGLYEQYV. CDR3 nucleotides: TGTGCCAGCAACCCCAGTTCCAACAGGGGGCTTTACGAGCAGTACGTC. This chain joins TRBV5-6 and TRBJ2-7; TRBD1 agrees at 9 bases. Losses at the gene ends were 6 bases for V and 4 bases for J; bases not matched to a gene: 14. CDR3 size: 16 residues. Germline V gene lookup returns CDR1 SGHDT and CDR2 YYEEEE.

This clonotype was detected a few times. A junction boundary mismatches the germline segment, possibly from a read error. V usage is TRBV9 and J usage is TRBJ2-5, with D perhaps matching TRBD1 (6 bases). CDR1 and CDR2 from the germline V gene are SGDLS and YYNGEE. This CDR3 is built from 15 residues. The CDR3 sequence: CASSPPSGAAETLYF. CDR3 in DNA: TGTGCCAGCAGCCCTCCTTCAGGGGCCGCGGAGACCCTGTACTTC.

This clonotype showed up many times. The gene calls are TRBV5-6 and TRBJ1-1; TRBD1 aligns across 9 bases. Trimming at V came to 0 bases and at J to 5 bases, leaving 8 bases not matched to a gene. The CDR3 consists of 16 residues. Germline CDR1 reads SGHDT; CDR2 reads YYEEEE. The CDR3 region has the DNA TGTGCCAGCAGCTTGGACAGACAGGGGGGTTGGACTGAAGCTTTCTTT. Amino acids: CASSLDRQGGWTEAFF.

The chain carries TRBV27 and TRBJ2-5; TRBD1 is a possible D gene (6 bases). The germline CDR1 and CDR2 sequences are MNHEY and SMNVEV (reference sequence). Trimming removed 2 bases from V and 2 bases from J, with 12 bases in between. The CDR3 length is 15 residues. In nucleotides, the CDR3 is TGTGCCAGCAGTTTAGCAGGGGTATTACAAGAGACCCAGTACTTC. Amino acid sequence: CASSLAGVLQETQYF.

The table lists this clonotype with a few counts. The chain uses TRBV12-3 or TRBV12-4 and TRBJ1-1; D is uncertain. CDR3 size: 14 residues. Trimming stripped 2 bases from V and 4 bases from J, with 11 bases between. CDR3 bases: TGTGCCAGCAGTTTAACGGGGTTGGGCACTGAAGCTTTCTTT. It yields the protein CASSLTGLGTEAFF.

There are a few counts of this clonotype. CDR3 in DNA: TGTGCCAGCAGCGGAAGGGTAGGCGACGAGCAGTACGTC. Translating gives CASSGRVGDEQYV. The chain has TRBV7-9 and TRBJ2-7; D uncertain. The CDR3 loop spans 13 amino acids. V lost 5 bases and J lost 5, with 13 bases in between. The germline V gene has CDR1 SEHNR and CDR2 FQNEAQ (reference sequence).

This clonotype was picked up many times. CDR3 DNA sequence: TGTGCCAGCAGCTTAGTACCCCCGGGAACCGGGGAGCTGTTTTTT. Translation gives CASSLVPPGTGELFF. The chain carries TRBV11-2 and TRBJ2-2; D perhaps matches TRBD2 (5 bases). The ends were cut back, 1 base at V and 5 bases at J, with 11 bases in the middle. There are 15 residues in the CDR3. Germline lookup yields CDR1 SGHAT and CDR2 FQNNGV.

The V call is TRBV2, the J call TRBJ1-6; D not certain. This CDR3 comprises 14 residues. Looked up from germline, CDR1 is SNHLY and CDR2 is FYNNEI. V gave up 3 bases and J gave up 6 bases, with 9 bases separating them. CDR3 in DNA: TGTGCCAGCAGTGACCGGACCAGTAATTCACCCCTCCACTTT. Its translation is CASSDRTSNSPLHF.

The chain is built from TRBV2 and TRBJ1-6, with D maybe TRBD1 (5 bases). Deletions cut 10 bases from V and 3 bases from J, with 13 bases between. The CDR3 covers 14 residues. The V gene's germline CDR1 is SNHLY and CDR2 FYNNEI. CDR3: CATLTELYNSPLHF. CDR3 DNA: TGTGCCACCTTGACAGAACTCTATAATTCACCCCTCCACTTT.

This clonotype was counted between two and nine times. The J gene is TRBJ2-3, the V gene TRBV4-1; D not resolved. Germline V gene data show CDR1 as MGHRA and CDR2 as YSYEKL. This CDR3 region has 13 residues. The V end lost 0 bases, the J end lost 2 bases, and 3 bases lay between the germline ends. CDR3 amino acids: CASSQDPTDTQYF. The CDR3 DNA reads TGCGCCAGCAGCCAAGATCCCACAGATACGCAGTATTTT.